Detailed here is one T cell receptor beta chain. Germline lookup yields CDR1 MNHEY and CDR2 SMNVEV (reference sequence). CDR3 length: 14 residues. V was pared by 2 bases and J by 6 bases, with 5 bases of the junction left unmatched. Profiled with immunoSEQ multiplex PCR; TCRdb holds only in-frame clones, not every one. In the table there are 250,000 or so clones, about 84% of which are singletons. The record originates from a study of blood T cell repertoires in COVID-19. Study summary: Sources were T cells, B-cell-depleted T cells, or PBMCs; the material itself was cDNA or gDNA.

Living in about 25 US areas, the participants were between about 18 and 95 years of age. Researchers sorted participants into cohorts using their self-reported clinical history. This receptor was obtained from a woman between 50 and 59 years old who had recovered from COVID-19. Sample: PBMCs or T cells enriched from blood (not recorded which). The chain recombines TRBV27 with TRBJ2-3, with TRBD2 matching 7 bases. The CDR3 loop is CASSLQAGTDTQYF. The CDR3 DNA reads TGTGCCAGCAGTTTACAAGCGGGGACGGATACGCAGTATTTT.